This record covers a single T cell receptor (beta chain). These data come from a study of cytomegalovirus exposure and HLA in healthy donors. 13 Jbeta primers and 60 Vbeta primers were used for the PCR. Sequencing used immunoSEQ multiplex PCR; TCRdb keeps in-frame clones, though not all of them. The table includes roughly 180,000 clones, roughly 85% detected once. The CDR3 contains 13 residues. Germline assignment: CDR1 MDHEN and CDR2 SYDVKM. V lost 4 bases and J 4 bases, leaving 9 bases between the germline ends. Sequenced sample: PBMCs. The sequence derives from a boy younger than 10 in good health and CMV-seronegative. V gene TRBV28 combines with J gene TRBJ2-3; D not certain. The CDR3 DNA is TGTGCCAGCAGTTCCGCCAGGTCAGATACGCAGTATTTT. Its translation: CASSSARSDTQYF.